The 7 T cell receptor beta chains reported below all come from one sample, sequenced in a study of Ad26.COV2.S vaccination and SARS-CoV-2 variants. This table comes from immunoSEQ multiplex PCR, and its TCRdb copy is limited to in-frame clones, with some not included. The table has around 420,000 clones, roughly 90% seen once; the top ten hold 3.6%. Treatment: approximately 18 received Ad26.COV2.S at low or high dose, single or two shots; 5 received placebo; per-sample allocation not given. The study sampled participants on day 63 after the first vaccine or placebo injection. Here the sequenced sample was peripheral blood, taken in a trial of Ad26.COV2.S vaccine versus placebo. Receptor source: a person aged 18-65 years who received the Ad26.COV2.S COVID-19 vaccine or a placebo.

This clone was detected only a few times. This chain joins TRBV10-2 and TRBJ2-3, with D tentatively TRBD1 (5 bases). V gave up 8 bases and J gave up 2 bases, with 11 bases separating them. This CDR3 comprises 13 residues. The germline gives CDR1 WSHSY, CDR2 SAAADI. The CDR3 reads CASVGRLTDTQYF. The CDR3 nucleotides are TGCGCCAGCGTGGGGCGACTCACAGATACGCAGTATTTT.

The genes are TRBV27 and TRBJ2-2; no firm D call. Trimming stripped 3 bases from V and 4 bases from J, with 9 bases between. This CDR3 comprises 14 residues. Per germline, CDR1 MNHEY and CDR2 SMNVEV (reference sequence). The CDR3 protein is CASSFKEPTGELFF. In DNA, the CDR3 is TGTGCCAGCAGTTTTAAGGAACCCACCGGGGAGCTGTTTTTT.

The chain carries TRBV27 and TRBJ2-7, with 8 bases matching TRBD1. The trim removed 5 bases at V and 2 bases at J, leaving 5 bases unmatched. The CDR3 covers 14 residues. The germline V gene has CDR1 MNHEY and CDR2 SMNVEV (reference sequence). In nucleotides, the CDR3 is TGTGCCAGCAGTATCGGGACAGGCCCCTACGAGCAGTACTTC. The encoded protein is CASSIGTGPYEQYF.

This clone was detected once. The J gene is TRBJ1-5, the V gene TRBV5-6; TRBD1 is a possible D gene (5 bases). Germline CDR1 reads SGHDT; CDR2 reads YYEEEE. The CDR3 sequence is 14 residues long. V was cut by 4 bases and J by 7 bases, with 15 bases left in between. The CDR3 spells CASSRTGGEQPQHF. The CDR3 DNA is TGTGCCAGCAGCCGGACGGGGGGTGAACAGCCCCAGCATTTT. Based on the CDR3 plus reference TRBV5-6 and TRBJ1-5, the full variable domain is DAGVTQSPTHLIKTRGQQVTLRCSPKSGHDTVSWYQQALGQGPQFIFQYYEEEERQRGNFPDRFSGHQFPNYSSELNVNALLLGDSALYLCASSRTGGEQPQHFGDGTRLSIL.

CDR3 in amino acids: CASSSTGDGNTIYF. The CDR3 DNA reads TGTGCCAGCAGCTCAACAGGGGATGGAAACACCATATATTTT. This rearrangement joins TRBV7-2 to TRBJ1-3, with TRBD1 matching 7 bases. The CDR3 consists of 14 residues. V lost 4 bases to trimming and J lost 3 bases; unmatched junction nucleotides: 3. The germline V gene has CDR1 SGHTA and CDR2 FQGNSA.

The J gene is TRBJ2-3, the V gene TRBV7-9, with 7 positions matching TRBD2. V gave up 1 base and J gave up 2 bases; unmatched junction bases: 12. Germline assignment: CDR1 SEHNR and CDR2 FQNEAQ (reference sequence). The CDR3 is made up of 18 amino acids. CDR3: CASSLVGWEGDYTDTQYF. The CDR3, as DNA: TGTGCCAGCAGCTTAGTTGGCTGGGAGGGAGACTACACAGATACGCAGTATTTT.

The chain has TRBV20-1 and TRBJ2-3; no firm D call. This CDR3 is 10 amino acids long. The V and J ends lost 4 bases and 4 bases respectively, with 3 bases between them. Germline lookup yields CDR1 DFQATT and CDR2 SNEGSKA (reference sequence). The CDR3 DNA reads TGCAGTGCTATACCAGATACGCAGTATTTT. This encodes CSAIPDTQYF.